The T cell receptor (beta chain) described here comes from a study of Graves' ophthalmopathy and Graves' hyperthyroidism. Amplification of TCR beta CDR3 regions used RNA transcripts. HTBI primers served in a first-round RT-PCR, which a second-round multiplex PCR followed. MiXCR, run by TCRdb on the multiplex PCR reads, gives a single entry per CDR3 protein. The sample lists a few hundred thousand distinct CDR3 sequences, about a sixth occurring once. For this clonotype: The antigen remains undetermined.

Study conclusions and caveats: Between ophthalmopathy and stable hyperthyroidism, a 13-signature model drew a separation with nearly 90% sensitivity and 75% to 82% specificity.

Between the trimmed V and J ends, which lost 8 bases and 5 bases, there was a span of 16 bases. The CDR3 is made up of 13 amino acids. Germline CDR1 reads MNHNS; CDR2 reads SASEGT. Ophthalmopathy donors showed moderate-to-severe activity, CAS ≥3, NOSPECS ≥4 and a duration under 3 months. Sequenced sample: peripheral blood. The chain links TRBV6-1 to TRBJ2-7; D is tentatively TRBD1 or TRBD2 (5 bases each). This sequence was found in an adult man with Graves' ophthalmopathy. CDR3 in amino acids: CASVGVEGHEQYF. The CDR3 DNA sequence: TGTGCCAGCGTGGGGGTGGAAGGGCACGAGCAGTACTTC.